This T cell receptor (beta chain) was obtained from a study of T cell responses to AZD1222 COVID-19 vaccine (dated by TCRdb to about 2021). Background on the whole study: Because spike-specific TCR depth and breadth did not differ between the two schedules, AZD1222 recipients who got a second dose at roughly 4 weeks were pooled with those who got a second dose at roughly 12 weeks. A total of just over 230 trial participants underwent TCR sequencing, of whom under 220 had received two doses of AZD1222 and 26 had received two doses of the MenACWY control vaccine. Trial participants were enrolled by age into 18-55, 56-69 and 70-plus year subgroups, with 148, 28 and 57 TCR-sequenced participants respectively.

The CDR3 regions of human TCRbeta chains were analyzed by immunosequencing. Turning to the authors' computational methods: TCRs in the repertoires were compared against a reference library of SARS-CoV-2-specific TCRs that had been generated with the MIRA antigen-specificity platform. Breadth meant the fraction of unique TCRs that were SARS-CoV-2-associated, whereas depth meant the fraction of total T cells that were SARS-CoV-2-associated. Using the MIRA data, each spike-specific TCR was assigned both to the spike region to which the TCR was reactive and to a CD4 or CD8 class. Log10-transformed breadth and depth values were compared by one-way ANOVA with Sidak's multiple comparisons tests. Here the immuneACCESS table is served through TCRdb, limited to in-frame sequences with V and J called. Missing clones are a known gap in these copies; in checked studies unresolved V genes cover under half, and the rest lacks a known reason. V and J calls and clone size are copied from that table; D and trimming were computed from the DNA. The sample records around 94,000 clones, over 75% of which are singletons. About an eighth of the sample is taken by the ten largest.

The time point label here, explained by the study, means: baseline before first vaccination. The vaccinee samples were drawn from two UK trials, COV001 and COV002, one of which was a single-blind randomized controlled phase 2/3 trial testing AZD1222 (ChAdOx1 nCoV-19) in healthy adults. For TCRbeta chain sequencing, PBMC samples were collected from trial participants at day 0 and at day 28 after the second dose. The CDR3 contains 14 residues, cysteine and phenylalanine counted. Only the CDR3 portion is preserved as DNA: 42 bases, with reading frame beginning at the first base. About this clone itself: Its antigen remains unidentified. There are no base qualities to consult, and no much larger clone falls within one base.

Results the study describes overall, beyond this receptor: Because no samples from the day 14 peak response were available, repertoires could be characterized only after the peak T cell response. Participants were mostly white British, with more females than males. The authors suggested clonal diversity may have been underestimated. The whole spike protein was spanned by vaccine-associated CD4 TCRs, and dominant responses were seen in regions 160-218 and 743-854. Nearly half of unique spike-specific TCRs reportedly recognized epitopes outside regions mutated in the B.1.351 and B.1.1.7 variants. A significant rise in spike-specific TCR breadth and depth was observed after two AZD1222 doses relative to day 0 and relative to MenACWY recipients. Conclusions about previously exposed vaccinees are limited because only five to seven AZD1222 recipients were SARS-CoV-2 seropositive at baseline. The 56-69-year group was small, and its depth increase did not reach significance, likely because of low power.

Here the chain combines TRBV21-1 and TRBJ2-2. TRBV21-1 counts as a pseudogene. The sequences come from peripheral blood, collected on day 0 of AZD1222 vaccination. The sequence was obtained from an adult in good health. CDR3 reads: CASSKAWGNGELFF. The sequenced DNA: TGTGCCAGCAGCAAAGCGTGGGGGAACGGGGAGCTGTTTTTT.